The sequence of this T cell receptor (beta chain) was determined in a study of T-cell memory formation after mild COVID-19. Trimming took 5 bases from V and 1 from J, leaving 17 bases between them. CDR3 length: 16 amino acids. The authors produced TCR alpha and TCR beta cDNA libraries with sample barcodes and UMIs by 5'RACE using constant-segment primers. TCRdb re-derived calls from the 5' RACE reads in MiXCR, one entry per CDR3 protein. Among more than 450,000 distinct CDR3 sequences listed, about a sixth were seen once. This sequence was found in an adult woman who had mild COVID-19 (a few samples of this study predate the infection). Cell type and time point are not known. V gene TRBV12-3 or TRBV12-4 combines with J gene TRBJ1-2; D might be TRBD1 (6 bases). Sequencing was performed on PBMCs or a T cell subset sorted from them (not recorded which). The CDR3, as DNA: TGTGCCAGCAGTATCCCTCGACAGGTGCTTAACTATGGCTACACCTTC. Translation gives CASSIPRQVLNYGYTF.